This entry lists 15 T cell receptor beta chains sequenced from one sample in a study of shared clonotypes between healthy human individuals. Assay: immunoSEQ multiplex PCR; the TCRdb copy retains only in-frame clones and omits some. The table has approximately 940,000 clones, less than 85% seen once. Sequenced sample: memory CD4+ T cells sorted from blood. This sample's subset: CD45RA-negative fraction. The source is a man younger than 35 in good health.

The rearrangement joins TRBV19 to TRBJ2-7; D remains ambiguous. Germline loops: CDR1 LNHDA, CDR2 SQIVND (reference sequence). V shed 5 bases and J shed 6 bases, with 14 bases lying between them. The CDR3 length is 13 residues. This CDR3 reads CASSETPDTEQYF. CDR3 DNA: TGTGCCAGTAGTGAGACTCCCGACACCGAGCAGTACTTC.

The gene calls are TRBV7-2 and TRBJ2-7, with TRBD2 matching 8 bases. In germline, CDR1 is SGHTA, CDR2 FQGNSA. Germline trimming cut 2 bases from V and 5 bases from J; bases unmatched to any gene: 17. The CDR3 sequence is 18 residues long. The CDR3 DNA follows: TGTGCCAGCAGCTTATATGGGGGCGACGGGAGGGCATATCACGAGCAGTACTTC. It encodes CASSLYGGDGRAYHEQYF.

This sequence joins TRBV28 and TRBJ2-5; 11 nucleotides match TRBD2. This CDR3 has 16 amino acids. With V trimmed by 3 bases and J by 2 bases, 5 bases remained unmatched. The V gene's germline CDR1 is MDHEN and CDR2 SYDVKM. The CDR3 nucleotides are TGTGCCAGCAGTTTGTTGGTAGCGGGGGGGCAAGAGACCCAGTACTTC. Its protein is CASSLLVAGGQETQYF.

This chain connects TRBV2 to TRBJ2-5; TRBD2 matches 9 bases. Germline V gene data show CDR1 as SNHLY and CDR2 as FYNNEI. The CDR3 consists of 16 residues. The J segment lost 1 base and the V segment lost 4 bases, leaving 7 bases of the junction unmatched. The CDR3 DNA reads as TGTGCCAGCAGTGTAAATCTAGCGGGGCCCCAAGAGACCCAGTACTTC. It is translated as CASSVNLAGPQETQYF.

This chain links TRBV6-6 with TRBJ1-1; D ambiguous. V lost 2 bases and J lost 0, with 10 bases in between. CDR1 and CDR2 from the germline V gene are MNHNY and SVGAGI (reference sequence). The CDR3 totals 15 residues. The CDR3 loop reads CASSYNPSVNTEAFF. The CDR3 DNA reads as TGTGCCAGCAGTTACAACCCGTCGGTGAACACTGAAGCTTTCTTT.

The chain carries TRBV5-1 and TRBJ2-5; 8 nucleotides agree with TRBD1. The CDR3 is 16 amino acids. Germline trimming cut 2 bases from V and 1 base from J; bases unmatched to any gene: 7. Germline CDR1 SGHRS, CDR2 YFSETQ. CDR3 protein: CASSFAGQGGQETQYF. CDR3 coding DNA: TGCGCCAGCAGCTTCGCCGGACAGGGAGGCCAAGAGACCCAGTACTTC.

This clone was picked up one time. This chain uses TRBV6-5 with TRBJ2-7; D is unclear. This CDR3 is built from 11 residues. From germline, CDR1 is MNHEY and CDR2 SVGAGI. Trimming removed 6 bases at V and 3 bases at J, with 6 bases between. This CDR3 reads CASRAVYEQYF. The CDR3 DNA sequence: TGTGCCAGCAGGGCAGTCTACGAGCAGTACTTC.

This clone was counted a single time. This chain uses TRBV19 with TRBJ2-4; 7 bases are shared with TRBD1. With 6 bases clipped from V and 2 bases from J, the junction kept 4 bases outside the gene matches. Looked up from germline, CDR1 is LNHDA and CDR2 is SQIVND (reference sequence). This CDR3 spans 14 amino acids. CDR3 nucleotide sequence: TGTGCCAGTAGGCCGACAGGGTCCAAAAACATTCAGTACTTC. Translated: CASRPTGSKNIQYF.

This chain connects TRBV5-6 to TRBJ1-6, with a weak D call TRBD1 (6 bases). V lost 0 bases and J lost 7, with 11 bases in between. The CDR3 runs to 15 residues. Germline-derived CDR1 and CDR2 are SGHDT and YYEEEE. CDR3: CASSLGSGENSPLHF. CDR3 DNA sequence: TGTGCCAGCAGCTTGGGTTCAGGGGAGAATTCACCCCTCCACTTT. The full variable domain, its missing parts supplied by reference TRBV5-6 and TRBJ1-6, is DAGVTQSPTHLIKTRGQQVTLRCSPKSGHDTVSWYQQALGQGPQFIFQYYEEEERQRGNFPDRFSGHQFPNYSSELNVNALLLGDSALYLCASSLGSGENSPLHFGNGTRLTVT.

As DNA, the CDR3 is TGTGCCAGCAGTGAAGCGACGTTCTTC. Residues: CASSEATFF. The V and J genes are TRBV6-1 and TRBJ2-1; D ambiguous. From germline, CDR1 is MNHNS and CDR2 SASEGT. The CDR3 spans 9 residues. V was clipped by 0 bases and J by 15 bases, with 3 bases between them.

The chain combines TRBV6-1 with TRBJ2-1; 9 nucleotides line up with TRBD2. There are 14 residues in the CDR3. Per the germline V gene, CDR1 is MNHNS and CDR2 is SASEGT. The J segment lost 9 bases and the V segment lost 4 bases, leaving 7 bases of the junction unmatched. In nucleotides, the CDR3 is TGTGCCAGCAGTGTGCCTAGCGGGACTTTTGAGCAGTTCTTC. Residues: CASSVPSGTFEQFF.

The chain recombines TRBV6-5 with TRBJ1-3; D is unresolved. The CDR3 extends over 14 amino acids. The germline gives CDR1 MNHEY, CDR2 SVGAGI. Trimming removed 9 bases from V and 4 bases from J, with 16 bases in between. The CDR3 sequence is CASSEGQRGNTIYF. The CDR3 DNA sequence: TGTGCCAGTTCTGAGGGCCAGAGAGGAAACACCATATATTTT.

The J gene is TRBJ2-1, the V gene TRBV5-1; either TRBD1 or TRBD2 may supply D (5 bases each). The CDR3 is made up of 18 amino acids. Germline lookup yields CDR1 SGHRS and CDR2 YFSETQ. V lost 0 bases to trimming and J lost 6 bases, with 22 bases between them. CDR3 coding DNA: TGCGCCAGCAGCTTGGGTCCTAGGGGCGGTACGGCGGGCAATGAGCAGTTCTTC. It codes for CASSLGPRGGTAGNEQFF.

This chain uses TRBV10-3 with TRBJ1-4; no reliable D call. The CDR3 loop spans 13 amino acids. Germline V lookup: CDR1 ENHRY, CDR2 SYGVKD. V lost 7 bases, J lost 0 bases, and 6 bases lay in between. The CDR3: CAIKSATNEKLFF. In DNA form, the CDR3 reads TGTGCCATCAAAAGCGCAACTAATGAAAAACTGTTTTTT.

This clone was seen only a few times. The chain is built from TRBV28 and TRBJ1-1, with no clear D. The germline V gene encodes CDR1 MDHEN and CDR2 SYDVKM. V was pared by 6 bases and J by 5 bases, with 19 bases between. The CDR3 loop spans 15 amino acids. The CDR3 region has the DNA TGTGCCAGCAGGGACCGGAAGAGGGTAGGGACTGAAGCTTTCTTT. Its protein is CASRDRKRVGTEAFF.